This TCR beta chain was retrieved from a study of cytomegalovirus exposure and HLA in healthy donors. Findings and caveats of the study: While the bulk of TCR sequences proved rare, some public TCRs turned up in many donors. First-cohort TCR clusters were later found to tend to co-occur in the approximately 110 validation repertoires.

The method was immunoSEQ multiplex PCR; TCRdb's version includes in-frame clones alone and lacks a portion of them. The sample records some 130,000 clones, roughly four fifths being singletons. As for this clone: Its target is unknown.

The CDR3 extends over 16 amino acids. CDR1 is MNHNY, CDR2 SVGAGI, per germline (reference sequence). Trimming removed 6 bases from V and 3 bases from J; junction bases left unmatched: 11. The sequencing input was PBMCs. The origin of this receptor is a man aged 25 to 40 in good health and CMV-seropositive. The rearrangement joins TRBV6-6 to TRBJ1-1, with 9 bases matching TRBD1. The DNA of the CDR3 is TGTGCCAGCAGCCACGACAGGGGGTCATCTTACACTGAAGCTTTCTTT. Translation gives CASSHDRGSSYTEAFF.